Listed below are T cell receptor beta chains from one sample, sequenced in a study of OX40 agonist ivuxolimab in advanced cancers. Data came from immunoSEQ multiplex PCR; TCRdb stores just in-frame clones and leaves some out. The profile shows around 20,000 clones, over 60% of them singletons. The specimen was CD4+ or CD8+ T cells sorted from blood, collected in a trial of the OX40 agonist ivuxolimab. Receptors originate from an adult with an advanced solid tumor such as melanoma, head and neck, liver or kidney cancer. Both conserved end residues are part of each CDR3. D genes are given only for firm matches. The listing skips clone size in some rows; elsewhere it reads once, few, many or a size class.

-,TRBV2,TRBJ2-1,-,TGTGCCATCAGGTCGAGGGAATATGATGAGCAGTTCTTC,CAIRSREYDEQFF
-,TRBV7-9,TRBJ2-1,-,TGTGCCAGCAGCGGTCCGGGGCCACACAATGAGCAGTTCTTC,CASSGPGPHNEQFF
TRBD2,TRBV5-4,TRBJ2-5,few,TGTGCCAGCAGCCCCACTAGCGGGGGGCTCCAAGAGACCCAGTACTTC,CASSPTSGGLQETQYF
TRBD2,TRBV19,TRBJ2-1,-,TGTGCCAGTAGTAGAGCGGGGGCTACGTACGAAGGCAATGAGCAGTTCTTC,CASSRAGATYEGNEQFF
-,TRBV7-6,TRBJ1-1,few,TGTGCCAGCAGCCCGGGGGGCGCTGAAGCTTTCTTT,CASSPGGAEAFF
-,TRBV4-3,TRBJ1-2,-,TGCGCCAGCAGCCCCGCCTCTAACTATGGCTACACCTTC,CASSPASNYGYTF
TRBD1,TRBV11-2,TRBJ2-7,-,TGTGCCAGCAGCTACCCCGACAGGGATCTTCACTACGAGCAGTACTTC,CASSYPDRDLHYEQYF
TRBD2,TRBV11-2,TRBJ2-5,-,TGTGCCAGCAGCTCTTCTAGCGGGGGTCAAGAGACCCAGTACTTC,CASSSSSGGQETQYF
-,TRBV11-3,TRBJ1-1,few,TGTGCCAGCAGCTCCCACAGCAAAGTGAACACTGAAGCTTTCTTT,CASSSHSKVNTEAFF
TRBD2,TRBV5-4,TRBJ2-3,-,TGTGCCAGCAGCTTGGGAGTTAGCGGGGGAAACACAGATACGCAGTATTTT,CASSLGVSGGNTDTQYF
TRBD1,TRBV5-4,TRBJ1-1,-,TGTGCCAGCAGCGGGGACAGTACTGAAGCTTTCTTT,CASSGDSTEAFF
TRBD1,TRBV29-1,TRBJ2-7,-,TGCAGCGTTGAAGCCCCCAGGGGGTCCCACGAGCAGTACTTC,CSVEAPRGSHEQYF
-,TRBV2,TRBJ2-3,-,TGTGCCAGCACTCAGCGGGTCTTATCAGGCCTAACTCTAGCAGATACGCAGTATTTT,CASTQRVLSGLTLADTQYF
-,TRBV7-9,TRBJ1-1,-,TGTGCCAGCAGCCCTGGAGGGATCACTGAAGCTTTCTTT,CASSPGGITEAFF
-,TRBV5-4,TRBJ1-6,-,TGTGCCAGCAGCCGAGGGGGAGAGGGTAATTCACCCCTCCACTTT,CASSRGGEGNSPLHF
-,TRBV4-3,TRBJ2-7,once,TGCGCCAGCAGCCAAAGGAAGGACCCTGGGTACGAGCAGTACTTC,CASSQRKDPGYEQYF
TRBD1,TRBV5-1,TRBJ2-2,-,TGCGCCAGCAGGGGACAGGGGAACACCGGGGAGCTGTTTTTT,CASRGQGNTGELFF
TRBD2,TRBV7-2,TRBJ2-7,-,TGTGCCAGCAGCTGGTTAGCGGGGGGGAAATACGAGCAGTACTTC,CASSWLAGGKYEQYF
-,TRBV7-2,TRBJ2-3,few,TGTGCCAGCAGCTCGTTGGTAGATACGCAGTATTTT,CASSSLVDTQYF
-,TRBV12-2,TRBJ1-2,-,TGTGCAAGTCGCTTAGTCGGGGGGGACAGGGTAGGCATCGGGTATGGCTACACCTTC,CASRLVGGDRVGIGYGYTF
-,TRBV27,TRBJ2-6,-,TGTGCCAGCAGTCCAATCCAAGGGGGAGCCAACGTCCTGACTTTC,CASSPIQGGANVLTF
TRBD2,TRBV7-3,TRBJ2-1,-,TGTGCCAGCAGCTTATCGGACGGGGGGGCCTACAATGAGCAGTTCTTC,CASSLSDGGAYNEQFF
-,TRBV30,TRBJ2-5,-,TGTGCCTGGACCCTGGTAAAAGAGACCCAGTACTTC,CAWTLVKETQYF
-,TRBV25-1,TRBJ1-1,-,TGTGCCAGTGATCCGGGACGGGGGGGAACTGAAGCTTTCTTT,CASDPGRGGTEAFF
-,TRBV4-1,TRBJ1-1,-,TGCGCCAGCAGCCGCTGGGGAGTGAACACTGAAGCTTTCTTT,CASSRWGVNTEAFF
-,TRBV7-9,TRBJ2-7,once,TGTGCCAGCAGCCCAGGGACACAAATCTACGAGCAGTACTTC,CASSPGTQIYEQYF
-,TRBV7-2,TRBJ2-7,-,TGTGCCAGCAGCTTAGATTACGAGCAGTACTTC,CASSLDYEQYF
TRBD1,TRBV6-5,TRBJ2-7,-,TGTGCCAGCAGGGACCGGGACAGGGGGGCCTACGAGCAGTACTTC,CASRDRDRGAYEQYF
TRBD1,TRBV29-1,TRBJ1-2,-,TGCAGCGTTGACATACAGGGGGATAACTATGGCTACACCTTC,CSVDIQGDNYGYTF
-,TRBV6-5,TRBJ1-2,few,TGTGCCAGCAGTTACGGGGGCCTATATGGCTACACCTTC,CASSYGGLYGYTF
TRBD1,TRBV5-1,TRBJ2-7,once,TGCGCCAGCAGCTGGACAGGGGGTTACTACGAGCAGTACTTC,CASSWTGGYYEQYF
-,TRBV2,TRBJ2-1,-,TGTGCCAGCAATACCGGGAGCTCCTACAATGAGCAGTTCTTC,CASNTGSSYNEQFF
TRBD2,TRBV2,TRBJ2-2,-,TGTGCCAGCAGTGAAGCACTAGCGGGGTCGAGCACCGGGGAGCTGTTTTTT,CASSEALAGSSTGELFF
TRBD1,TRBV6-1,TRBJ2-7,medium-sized,TGTGCCAGCAGTGCCACAGGGGTCGAGCAGTACTTC,CASSATGVEQYF
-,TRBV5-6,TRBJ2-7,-,TGTGCCAGCAACCTCGGGGGAGGCGAGCAGTACTTC,CASNLGGGEQYF
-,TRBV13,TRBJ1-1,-,TGTGCCAGCAGCTATCCGGCGGCACAGGATGAAGCTTTCTTT,CASSYPAAQDEAFF
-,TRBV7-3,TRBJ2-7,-,TGTGCCAGCAGCTCACAGGGATGGGAGCAGTACTTC,CASSSQGWEQYF
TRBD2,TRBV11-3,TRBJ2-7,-,TGTGCCAGCAGCTTCCCTGGGACTAGCGGTCACCGCTACGAGCAGTACTTC,CASSFPGTSGHRYEQYF
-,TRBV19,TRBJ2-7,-,TGTGCCAGTAGTATAGTGTCGGGGACGAGCTCCTACGAGCAGTACTTC,CASSIVSGTSSYEQYF
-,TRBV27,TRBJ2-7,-,TGTGCCAGCACTACTCGGGGTCGGGGGAACTACGAGCAGTACTTC,CASTTRGRGNYEQYF
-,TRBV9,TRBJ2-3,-,TGTGCCAGCAGCGCCGAGGACTCTTTAAGCACAGATACGCAGTATTTT,CASSAEDSLSTDTQYF
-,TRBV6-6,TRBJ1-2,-,TGTGCCAGCAGTTACTCGTCCCCACCCAATGGCTACACCTTC,CASSYSSPPNGYTF
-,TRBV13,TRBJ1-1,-,TGTGCCAGCAGCTTATACACTGAAGCTTTCTTT,CASSLYTEAFF
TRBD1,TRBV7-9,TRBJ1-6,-,TGTGCCAGCAGCCCGTACCTGGGACAGGGGAATTCACCCCTCCACTTT,CASSPYLGQGNSPLHF
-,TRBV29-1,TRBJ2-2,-,TGCAGCGTTGAAATAGGGACGGACACCGGGGAGCTGTTTTTT,CSVEIGTDTGELFF
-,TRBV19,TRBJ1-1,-,TGTGCCAGTAGTTTAGGGTTTGGGCCGGGGAACACTGAAGCTTTCTTT,CASSLGFGPGNTEAFF
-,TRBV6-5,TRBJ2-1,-,TGTGCCAGCAGTTACCCCGGGACAGAGCAGTTCTTC,CASSYPGTEQFF
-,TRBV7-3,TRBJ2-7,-,TGTGCCAGCAGTGACGTGTACGAGCAGTACTTC,CASSDVYEQYF
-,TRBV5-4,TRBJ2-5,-,TGTGCCAGCAATACAGCCGGCCAAGAGACCCAGTACTTC,CASNTAGQETQYF